This entry lists 16 T cell receptor beta chains sequenced from one sample in a study of CD8 T cells in Susac syndrome. Random hexamers primed reverse transcription of about 0.5 to 1 ug RNA. One entry per CDR3 protein results from TCRdb running MiXCR on the immunoSEQ multiplex PCR reads. The top ten hold 0.084% of the sample, which has 120,000 to 150,000 distinct CDR3 sequences, around 94% seen once. Sequenced input: CD4+ T cells from PBMCs. The receptor source for this set is a human donor in good health.

The rearrangement joins TRBV11-2 to TRBJ1-1, with 9 bases aligning to TRBD1. CDR3 length: 15 residues. Germline assignment: CDR1 SGHAT and CDR2 FQNNGV. V shed 5 bases and J 6 bases; nucleotides not matched to a gene: 10. The CDR3 here is CASSLVGTGGAEAFF. The CDR3, as DNA: TGTGCCAGCAGCCTCGTCGGCACAGGGGGCGCTGAAGCTTTCTTT.

The chain recombines TRBV24-1 with TRBJ2-3; 10 nucleotides agree with TRBD1. From germline, CDR1 is KGHDR and CDR2 SFDVKD. The CDR3 is made up of 15 amino acids. Trimming took 4 bases from V and 6 from J; bases not matched to a gene: 6. The CDR3 DNA is TGTGCCACCAGTGACCCCGGGACAGGGGAGGATACGCAGTATTTT. Protein: CATSDPGTGEDTQYF.

The chain uses TRBV20-1 and TRBJ2-1, with 11 bases matching TRBD2. The CDR3 covers 13 residues. Germline loops: CDR1 DFQATT, CDR2 SNEGSKA (reference sequence). CDR3: CTGGTSGYNEQFF. In DNA form, the CDR3 reads TGCACCGGAGGGACTAGCGGCTACAATGAGCAGTTCTTC.

This clonotype has a handful of counts. This chain links TRBV29-1 with TRBJ2-7; maybe TRBD2 (6 bases). This CDR3 contains 11 residues. In germline, CDR1 is SQVTM, CDR2 ANQGSEA. Between the trimmed V and J ends, which lost 7 bases and 3 bases, there was a span of 10 bases. The CDR3 DNA follows: TGCAGCGGCGGGGCAGTCTACGAGCAGTACTTC. Translation gives CSGGAVYEQYF.

The chain uses TRBV20-1 and TRBJ1-4; TRBD1 aligns across 7 bases. Germline lookup yields CDR1 DFQATT and CDR2 SNEGSKA (reference sequence). With 4 bases clipped from V and 6 bases from J, the junction kept 11 bases outside the gene matches. The CDR3 contains 15 residues. DNA of the CDR3: TGCAGTGCTACTCAGACAGGGTTCTGGGATGAAAAACTGTTTTTT. Its protein product is CSATQTGFWDEKLFF.

This clonotype has only a few counts. The rearrangement uses TRBV9 and TRBJ2-7; D unresolved. The CDR3 loop spans 17 amino acids. V lost 0 bases and J 0 bases, leaving 16 bases between the germline ends. Germline V gives CDR1 SGDLS, CDR2 YYNGEE. The CDR3 loop reads CASSVAPGKTSSYEQYF. The CDR3 nucleotides read TGTGCCAGCAGCGTAGCTCCTGGAAAGACCAGCTCCTACGAGCAGTACTTC.

V gene TRBV4-2 combines with J gene TRBJ2-6, with TRBD2 identical over 8 bases. CDR3 size: 16 residues. After removal of 4 bases from V and 4 bases from J, the junction contained 6 bases not matched to a gene. Germline CDR1 and CDR2: LGHNA and YNFKEQ. CDR3 region: CASSRAGASGANVLTF. The CDR3 DNA sequence: TGTGCCAGCAGCCGAGCGGGAGCGTCCGGGGCCAACGTCCTGACTTTC.

The V and J genes are TRBV30 and TRBJ2-7; TRBD1 matches 8 bases. CDR3 size: 13 residues. Losses at the gene ends were 8 bases for V and 6 bases for J; bases not matched to a gene: 12. Germline V gives CDR1 GTSNPN, CDR2 SVGIG (reference sequence). CDR3 nucleotide sequence: TGTGCCGCCGCGGGACAGGTGATGATCGAGCAGTACTTC. Translation: CAAAGQVMIEQYF.

As DNA, the CDR3 is TGCGCCAGCAGGGCTACTAGCGGGAGTTTTAATGAGCAGTTCTTC. This gives the protein CASRATSGSFNEQFF. The chain uses TRBV5-1 and TRBJ2-1, with TRBD2 identical over 11 bases. V lost 5 bases and J lost 7; bases outside the gene matches: 8. Germline CDR1 is SGHRS and CDR2 is YFSETQ. This CDR3 has 15 residues. Full variable domain (missing parts from reference TRBV5-1 and TRBJ2-1): KAGVTQTPRYLIKTRGQQVTLSCSPISGHRSVSWYQQTPGQGLQFLFEYFSETQRNKGNFPGRFSGRQFSNSRSEMNVSTLELGDSALYLCASRATSGSFNEQFFGPGTRLTVL.

This chain connects TRBV12-3 or TRBV12-4 to TRBJ2-1; D is possibly TRBD1 or TRBD2 (5 bases each). The V end lost 3 bases, the J end lost 9 bases, and 12 bases lay between the germline ends. The CDR3 has 13 residues. CDR3 bases: TGTGCCAGCAGTTTCGGACGGGGCATTGAGCAGTTCTTC. Amino acid sequence: CASSFGRGIEQFF.

The V call is TRBV18, the J call TRBJ2-5, with 8 nucleotides matching TRBD1. J gave up 5 bases and V 1 base, and 9 bases lay outside the gene matches. The CDR3 is made up of 16 amino acids. Germline CDR1 and CDR2: KGHSH and LQKENI. CDR3 sequence (DNA): TGTGCCAGCTCACCACGGCAGGGGGCAATCTGGGAGACCCAGTACTTC. Translated, it gives CASSPRQGAIWETQYF.

This chain links TRBV24-1 with TRBJ2-1; 8 nucleotides agree with TRBD2. The V segment lost 0 bases and the J segment 6 bases; nucleotides outside the gene matches: 6. Germline V gene lookup returns CDR1 KGHDR and CDR2 SFDVKD. This CDR3 is built from 16 residues. CDR3 in amino acids: CATSDLTSGGGNEQFF. CDR3 bases: TGTGCCACCAGTGATTTGACTAGCGGAGGGGGCAATGAGCAGTTCTTC.

The genes are TRBV3-1 and TRBJ2-5; D gene ambiguous. V lost 2 bases, J lost 1 base, and 8 bases lay in between. The length of the CDR3 is 14 residues. Germline lookup yields CDR1 LGHDT and CDR2 YNNKEL (reference sequence). Written as DNA, the CDR3 is TGTGCCAGCAGCCAATCGGAAACCCAAGAGACCCAGTACTTC. As protein: CASSQSETQETQYF.

The sample holds one count of this clonotype. J is TRBJ2-2 and V is TRBV6-5; 8 bases align to TRBD1. The J segment lost 4 bases and the V segment lost 7 bases, leaving 8 bases of the junction unmatched. CDR3 length equals 15 residues. The germline V gene encodes CDR1 MNHEY and CDR2 SVGAGI. The CDR3 nucleotides read TGTGCCAGCACTCAGGGGGCTTGGAGCACCGGGGAGCTGTTTTTT. Residues: CASTQGAWSTGELFF.

This chain links TRBV3-1 with TRBJ1-1; D is unresolved. Germline-derived CDR1 and CDR2 are LGHDT and YNNKEL (reference sequence). Trimming took off 1 base at V and 4 bases at J, with 7 bases between the two ends. The CDR3 is 13 residues long. The CDR3 bases are TGTGCCAGCAGCCAAGTGACGGGCACTGAAGCTTTCTTT. Translation: CASSQVTGTEAFF.

The J gene is TRBJ2-5, the V gene TRBV5-1; D is unclear. Between the trimmed V and J ends, which lost 2 bases and 1 base, there was a span of 6 bases. CDR1 and CDR2 from the germline V gene are SGHRS and YFSETQ. CDR3 length equals 13 residues. The CDR3 region has the DNA TGCGCCAGCAGCTTTGGGGTCCAAGAGACCCAGTACTTC. The encoded protein is CASSFGVQETQYF.